The 18 T cell receptor beta chains given below trace back to one sample, sequenced in a study of blood T cell repertoires in COVID-19. The protocol was immunoSEQ multiplex PCR, while the TCRdb copy is restricted to in-frame clones and leaves out a portion. This table has around 190,000 clones, more than 75% appearing once. Sequencing input: peripheral blood. All receptors come from a woman between 40 and 50 years old with COVID-19, enrolled during active disease.

The CDR3 region is CASSVLTTNTEAFF. The CDR3 DNA reads as TGTGCCAGCAGCGTATTAACAACGAACACTGAAGCTTTCTTT. The rearrangement uses TRBV9 and TRBJ1-1; D call uncertain. V lost 1 base to trimming and J lost 1 base, with 8 bases between them. Germline assignment: CDR1 SGDLS and CDR2 YYNGEE. The CDR3 is 14 residues long. Full variable domain (outside the CDR3, taken from reference TRBV9 and TRBJ1-1): DSGVTQTPKHLITATGQRVTLRCSPRSGDLSVYWYQQSLDQGLQFLIQYYNGEERAKGNILERFSAQQFPDLHSELNLSSLELGDSALYFCASSVLTTNTEAFFGQGTRLTVV.

V is TRBV7-2 and J is TRBJ1-1; TRBD1 is a possible D gene (5 bases). Germline lookup yields CDR1 SGHTA and CDR2 FQGNSA. The CDR3 extends over 15 amino acids. Trimming stripped 7 bases from V and 0 bases from J, with 15 bases between. CDR3 protein: CASKTGAYMNTEAFF. The CDR3 DNA sequence: TGTGCCAGCAAAACAGGAGCCTACATGAACACTGAAGCTTTCTTT. The complete variable domain, with remaining parts taken from reference TRBV7-2 and TRBJ1-1, reads GAGVSQSPSNKVTEKGKDVELRCDPISGHTALYWYRQSLGQGLEFLIYFQGNSAPDKSGLPSDRFSAERTGGSVSTLTIQRTQQEDSAVYLCASKTGAYMNTEAFFGQGTRLTVV.

The J gene is TRBJ2-2, the V gene TRBV7-3; TRBD1 matches at 8 bases. Germline CDR1 and CDR2: SGHTA and FQGTGA. V trimming: 6 bases; J trimming: 2 bases; junction bases outside the gene matches: 8. The CDR3 is 16 residues long. CDR3 amino acids: CASSSNPGGNTGELFF. The CDR3 DNA follows: TGTGCCAGCAGTTCGAACCCAGGGGGCAACACCGGGGAGCTGTTTTTT.

CDR3 loop: CASSQGTVTYEQYF. CDR3 DNA sequence: TGCGCCAGCAGCCAAGGGACAGTTACCTACGAGCAGTACTTC. The chain links TRBV4-1 to TRBJ2-7, with a tentative D call TRBD1 (6 bases). CDR1 and CDR2 (germline): MGHRA, YSYEKL. The CDR3 is made up of 14 amino acids. V was cut by 1 base and J by 2 bases, with 9 bases left in between.

The V call is TRBV4-1, the J call TRBJ1-4; 7 nucleotides agree with TRBD1. Germline V gene data show CDR1 as MGHRA and CDR2 as YSYEKL. Germline trimming cut 0 bases from V and 1 base from J; bases unmatched to any gene: 8. This CDR3 is 18 amino acids long. The DNA for the CDR3 is TGCGCCAGCAGCCAAGAGAGGGGGCTCTATGGAACTAATGAAAAACTGTTTTTT. It is translated as CASSQERGLYGTNEKLFF.

The chain couples TRBV6-4 to TRBJ2-2, with TRBD2 matching 8 bases. The V gene's germline CDR1 is MRHNA and CDR2 SNTAGT. The CDR3 loop spans 14 amino acids. J was trimmed by 1 base and V by 10 bases; bases with no gene match: 5. The CDR3 sequence: CATKLAVNTGELFF. The CDR3 DNA reads TGTGCCACCAAACTAGCGGTGAACACCGGGGAGCTGTTTTTT.

This chain connects TRBV5-8 to TRBJ1-6; D gene uncertain. The germline V gene encodes CDR1 SGHTS and CDR2 YDEGEE. V lost 4 bases and J lost 4, with 15 bases in between. The CDR3 is 16 residues long. This chain's CDR3 is CASSRSSVSYNSPLHF. The CDR3 DNA reads TGTGCCAGCAGCAGGAGTTCCGTATCGTATAATTCACCCCTCCACTTT.

The sample holds one count of this clone. This chain connects TRBV5-5 to TRBJ2-4; D possibly corresponds to TRBD1 (5 bases). This CDR3 has 13 residues. V lost 1 base and J lost 7, with 9 bases in between. CDR1 and CDR2 (germline): SGHKS, YYEKEE (reference sequence). The CDR3 nucleotides read TGTGCCAGCAGCTTGTGGAAGGGGAACATTCAGTACTTC. Protein sequence: CASSLWKGNIQYF.

V is TRBV5-1 and J is TRBJ2-5, with 7 bases lining up with TRBD2. The CDR3 totals 15 residues. Germline CDR1 reads SGHRS; CDR2 reads YFSETQ. The J segment lost 0 bases and the V segment lost 5 bases, leaving 7 bases of the junction unmatched. The CDR3 DNA reads TGCGCCAGCAGGGGAGGGACTATGTACCAAGAGACCCAGTACTTC. Translating it yields CASRGGTMYQETQYF.

The V call is TRBV6-1, the J call TRBJ2-2; a possible D gene is TRBD2 (5 bases). CDR3 length: 15 residues. Per germline, CDR1 MNHNS and CDR2 SASEGT. Between the trimmed V and J ends, which lost 2 bases and 2 bases, there was a span of 9 bases. The CDR3 is CASSESGVNTGELFF. CDR3 sequence (DNA): TGTGCCAGCAGTGAAAGCGGAGTAAACACCGGGGAGCTGTTTTTT.

This clone was recorded once. The rearrangement links TRBV6-6 to TRBJ1-2; D gene uncertain. The CDR3 length is 14 residues. Germline V gene sequence: CDR1 MNHNY, CDR2 SVGAGI (reference sequence). The germline V and J ends were trimmed by 0 bases and 4 bases, with 9 bases remaining between them. CDR3 sequence (DNA): TGTGCCAGCAGTTACTCAGGAGGGATCTATGGCTACACCTTC. Amino acid sequence: CASSYSGGIYGYTF.

The chain has TRBV6-1 and TRBJ2-1, with TRBD1 identical over 10 bases. V lost 2 bases, J lost 9 bases, and 16 bases stayed unmatched. This CDR3 has 18 amino acids. Germline-derived CDR1 and CDR2 are MNHNS and SASEGT. The CDR3 DNA reads as TGTGCCAGCAGTGAACTCGACACCGGGACAGGGGCTGAGGTTGAGCAGTTCTTC. It specifies CASSELDTGTGAEVEQFF.

This chain connects TRBV5-4 to TRBJ1-6; D is ambiguous. The V and J ends lost 0 bases and 10 bases respectively, with 17 bases between them. Germline V CDR1 and CDR2: SGHNT, YYREEE (reference sequence). The CDR3 is 16 residues long. CDR3 sequence (DNA): TGTGCCAGCAGCTTGGACCCCGGCCAGACGGGATCACCCCTCCACTTT. It is translated as CASSLDPGQTGSPLHF.

The chain carries TRBV27 and TRBJ1-5, with TRBD1 matching 10 bases. The germline V gene encodes CDR1 MNHEY and CDR2 SMNVEV (reference sequence). This CDR3 is 15 amino acids long. Trimming cost V 2 bases and J 3 bases; bases outside gene matches: 1. DNA of the CDR3: TGTGCCAGCAGTTTAGACAGGGGGCACAATCAGCCCCAGCATTTT. It encodes CASSLDRGHNQPQHF.

V usage is TRBV9 and J usage is TRBJ2-7; D is possibly TRBD1 (5 bases). Trimming pared 4 bases from V and 3 bases from J, leaving 17 bases between. The CDR3 is made up of 15 amino acids. Germline CDR1 and CDR2: SGDLS and YYNGEE. For the CDR3, the DNA is TGTGCCAGCAGCACGACAGACAGAAGGAGCTACGAGCAGTACTTC. As protein: CASSTTDRRSYEQYF.

The chain joins TRBV11-2 to TRBJ1-2; TRBD1 matches 8 bases. V lost 2 bases to trimming and J lost 3 bases; unmatched junction nucleotides: 2. Per germline, CDR1 SGHAT and CDR2 FQNNGV. CDR3 size: 14 residues. The CDR3 nucleotides are TGTGCCAGCAGCTTAACGACAGGGGACTATGGCTACACCTTC. It specifies CASSLTTGDYGYTF.

V usage is TRBV11-1 and J usage is TRBJ1-1, with D unclear. Trimming removed 0 bases from V and 4 bases from J, with 15 bases in between. The CDR3 is 16 amino acids. Per the germline V gene, CDR1 is SGHAT and CDR2 is FQDESV (reference sequence). CDR3 in DNA: TGTGCCAGCAGCTTAGCTGGAAGTGGGCAGGTCACTGAAGCTTTCTTT. Translated, it gives CASSLAGSGQVTEAFF.

V and J are TRBV3-1 (or the pseudogene TRBV3-2) and TRBJ1-2; weak D call: TRBD1 (6 bases). Trimming shortened V by 3 bases and J by 0 bases, and 17 bases separated the two germline ends. The germline V gene encodes CDR1 LGHDT and CDR2 YNNKEL (reference sequence). There are 17 residues in the CDR3. The CDR3 bases are TGTGCCAGCAGCCACAGGACAGTCGGGGTAGCTAACTATGGCTACACCTTC. It encodes CASSHRTVGVANYGYTF.